The rows below give T cell receptor beta chains drawn from one sample of a study of blood T cell repertoires in COVID-19. Profiled with immunoSEQ multiplex PCR; TCRdb holds only in-frame clones, not every one. This table holds around 100,000 clones, around nine tenths found once. The sample consisted of peripheral blood. Receptors were obtained from a man between 35 and 55 years old with acute or convalescent COVID-19. Both conserved end residues are part of each CDR3. D genes are given only for firm matches. Not every row has a clone size; where given, it reads once, few, many or a size class.

v_gene	abundance	j_gene	d_gene	CDR3nt	CDR3aa
TRBV11-3	.	TRBJ1-1	.	TGTGCCAGCGCGGGGAGGGGGAACACTGAAGCTTTCTTT	CASAGRGNTEAFF
TRBV2	.	TRBJ2-1	TRBD2	TGTGCCAGCAGTCCTCTAGCGGGAGCGGGCTACAATGAGCAGTTCTTC	CASSPLAGAGYNEQFF
TRBV13	.	TRBJ1-6	.	TGTGCCAGCAGCCCCTGGACAGCGAACTCCTATAATTCACCCCTCCACTTT	CASSPWTANSYNSPLHF
TRBV6-2/TRBV6-3	once	TRBJ2-1	.	TGTGCCAGCAGTTATGAGGGACTCTTCATTTCCTACAATGAGCAGTTCTTC	CASSYEGLFISYNEQFF
TRBV5-4	.	TRBJ2-2	.	TGTGCCAGCAGCTTTTGGAAAAACAGGGCGGCCGGGGAGCTGTTTTTT	CASSFWKNRAAGELFF
TRBV7-6	.	TRBJ2-5	.	TGTGCCAGCAGCTTAGGACAGGCCGGGGAGACCCAGTACTTC	CASSLGQAGETQYF
TRBV6-2/TRBV6-3	.	TRBJ1-1	.	TGTGCCAGCAGTGAGGCAGAAACTGAAGCTTTCTTT	CASSEAETEAFF
TRBV6-5	.	TRBJ2-7	TRBD1	TGTGCCTGCAGGGACAGGGGATCAGGCGAGCAGTACTTC	CACRDRGSGEQYF
TRBV15	.	TRBJ2-3	TRBD2	TGTGCCACCAGCAGAGGAGAATTGGCGGGAGGGGTGGATACGCAGTATTTT	CATSRGELAGGVDTQYF
TRBV9	once	TRBJ2-2	TRBD2	TGTGCCAGCAGCGTAGGACTAGCTCCGGGGGAGCTGTTTTTT	CASSVGLAPGELFF
TRBV7-9	.	TRBJ1-2	.	TGTGCCAGCAGCTTTGAGGGGAGGAACATCTATGGCTACACCTTC	CASSFEGRNIYGYTF
TRBV6-5	.	TRBJ1-6	.	TGTGCCAGCAGCGTCGGGCAGGGAGGTTCACCCCTCCACTTT	CASSVGQGGSPLHF
TRBV5-1	.	TRBJ2-1	TRBD2	TGCGCCAGCAGCTTAGCGGGGGTATACAATGAGCAGTTCTTC	CASSLAGVYNEQFF
TRBV18	.	TRBJ1-4	.	TGTGCCAGCTCACCACAGGGGGCTAATGAAAAACTGTTTTTT	CASSPQGANEKLFF
TRBV11-3	.	TRBJ2-5	.	TGTGCCAGCAGCTTAACCCCCCGGGAGACCCAGTACTTC	CASSLTPRETQYF
TRBV6-5	.	TRBJ2-7	.	TGTGCCAGCCGGGACTCGTACTCCTACGAGCAGTACTTC	CASRDSYSYEQYF
TRBV5-1	.	TRBJ1-3	.	TGCGCCAGCAGCTTGGATGGCAGCTCTGGAAACACCATATATTTT	CASSLDGSSGNTIYF
TRBV19	.	TRBJ1-2	.	TGTGCCAGTAGTAAGCAGGGAAACCTTAACTATGGCTACACCTTC	CASSKQGNLNYGYTF
TRBV20-1	.	TRBJ2-1	TRBD1	TGCAGTGCTAGTCCTTGGGACAGGGGGAGGAATGAGCAGTTCTTC	CSASPWDRGRNEQFF
TRBV5-1	once	TRBJ2-7	TRBD2	TGCGCCAGCAGCTTGGGACTAGCGGGAGATGGTGGCGAGCAGTACTTC	CASSLGLAGDGGEQYF
TRBV30	.	TRBJ1-5	.	TGTGCCTGGAGTGTAATAAGGGGGGGAACCAGCAATCAGCCCCAGCATTTT	CAWSVIRGGTSNQPQHF
TRBV3-1/TRBV3-2	.	TRBJ2-1	.	TGTGCCAGCAGCCAAGTCGGGATTGATGAGCAGTTCTTC	CASSQVGIDEQFF
TRBV5-4	.	TRBJ2-1	TRBD2	TGTGCCAGCACCACTAGCGGGGATAGTAATGAGCAGTTCTTC	CASTTSGDSNEQFF
TRBV10-2	.	TRBJ1-6	TRBD1	TGCGCCAGCAGTTCTGACAGGGTGGAATCACCCCTCCACTTT	CASSSDRVESPLHF
TRBV6-5	.	TRBJ2-1	.	TGTGCCAGCAGTTACTCGAGGGTTAATGAGCAGTTCTTC	CASSYSRVNEQFF
TRBV27	.	TRBJ1-1	.	TGTGCCAGCAGTTTATCGGAGACAGAGAACACTGAAGCTTTCTTT	CASSLSETENTEAFF
TRBV18	.	TRBJ2-2	TRBD2	TGTGCCAGCTCACCACGGGGGCTAGCGGGAGCTGCCGGGGAGCTGTTTTTT	CASSPRGLAGAAGELFF
TRBV19	.	TRBJ2-1	TRBD1	TGTGCCAGTAGTATTGGGCAGGGGGTAGGTGAGCAGTTCTTC	CASSIGQGVGEQFF
TRBV3-1/TRBV3-2	.	TRBJ1-1	TRBD1	TGTGCCAGCAGCTACAACAGGGGGCGAGCTTTCTTT	CASSYNRGRAFF
TRBV19	.	TRBJ2-1	TRBD2	TGTGCCAGTAGTATTAGGCTAGCGGGGCCTAATGAGCAGTTCTTC	CASSIRLAGPNEQFF
TRBV12-3/TRBV12-4	few	TRBJ1-6	.	TGTGCCAGCAGTTTCCCCCGTTCACCCCTCCACTTT	CASSFPRSPLHF
TRBV18	few	TRBJ2-3	TRBD1	TGTGCCAGCTCACCTACAGGGGCGGGCACAGATACGCAGTATTTT	CASSPTGAGTDTQYF
TRBV3-1/TRBV3-2	few	TRBJ1-1	.	TGTGCCAGCAGCCAAATGAGGAACACTGAAGCTTTCTTT	CASSQMRNTEAFF
TRBV10-2	few	TRBJ1-5	TRBD1	TGCGCCAGCAGCCAGGGGGGGGACAGGGGCAATCAGCCCCAGCATTTT	CASSQGGDRGNQPQHF
TRBV19	.	TRBJ1-5	.	TGTGCCACCCGAAGGGCGGAGGGAGGTACGTATAGCAATCAGCCCCAGCATTTT	CATRRAEGGTYSNQPQHF
TRBV5-1	.	TRBJ2-5	.	TGCGCCAGCAGCTGGGAGATTCAAGAGACCCAGTACTTC	CASSWEIQETQYF
TRBV19	.	TRBJ1-1	.	TGTGCCAGTAGTATTGTCGTAGGGGACACTGAAGCTTTCTTT	CASSIVVGDTEAFF
TRBV6-5	.	TRBJ1-5	TRBD1	TGTGCCACCTCATCAGGGGGCGGTCAGCCCCAGCATTTT	CATSSGGGQPQHF
TRBV19	.	TRBJ1-2	TRBD1	TGTGCCAGTAGCCTAGACAGGGACGGCTACACCTTC	CASSLDRDGYTF
TRBV19	.	TRBJ2-5	.	TGTGCCAGTAGTATAGACAGGGCCGCGAAGACCCAGTACTTC	CASSIDRAAKTQYF
TRBV12-3/TRBV12-4	.	TRBJ1-1	.	TGTGCCAGCAGTTTCGGGGAAGACACTGAAGCTTTCTTT	CASSFGEDTEAFF
TRBV3-1/TRBV3-2	.	TRBJ2-7	TRBD2	TGTGCCAGCAGCCAAGATCCCCGACTAGCGGGAGAGTACGAGCAGTACTTC	CASSQDPRLAGEYEQYF
TRBV18	.	TRBJ1-1	.	TGTGCCAGCTCACCGACCGGTGGGGCCGAAGCTTTCTTT	CASSPTGGAEAFF
TRBV5-1	.	TRBJ1-1	TRBD1	TGCGCCAGCAGCGCGTTAGGACAGGGGAAAAACACTGAAGCTTTCTTT	CASSALGQGKNTEAFF
TRBV4-2	once	TRBJ1-2	.	TGTGCCAGCAGCCAAGACGGGTCGACTAACTATGGCTACACCTTC	CASSQDGSTNYGYTF